A single sample is the source of the 18 T cell receptor beta chains below, sequenced in a study of cytomegalovirus exposure and HLA in healthy donors. PCR amplification relied on 60 Vbeta primers (plus 13 Jbeta primers). Measured with immunoSEQ multiplex PCR; TCRdb has only the in-frame clones, and not every one. This sample carries roughly 170,000 clones, approximately 80% of them seen once, and the ten largest clones take approximately 1.2%. The material sequenced was PBMCs. These TCRs come from a girl aged 2 to 10 in good health and CMV-seropositive.

The chain uses TRBV28 and TRBJ2-7; 13 bases match TRBD2. Losses at the gene ends were 5 bases for V and 5 bases for J; bases not matched to a gene: 15. This CDR3 contains 18 residues. The V gene's germline CDR1 is MDHEN and CDR2 SYDVKM. The CDR3 DNA reads as TGTGCCAGCAGTGAACCCCCGGGACTAGCGGGAAAAATCCACGAGCAGTACTTC. It specifies CASSEPPGLAGKIHEQYF. The full variable domain, in which reference TRBV28 and TRBJ2-7 provide the parts outside the CDR3, is DVKVTQSSRYLVKRTGEKVFLECVQDMDHENMFWYRQDPGLGLRLIYFSYDVKMKEKGDIPEGYSVSREKKERFSLILESASTNQTSMYLCASSEPPGLAGKIHEQYFGPGTRLTVT.

This chain uses TRBV27 with TRBJ1-1, with no clear D. V was clipped by 3 bases and J by 1 base, with 6 bases between them. CDR1 MNHEY and CDR2 SMNVEV come from the germline V gene (reference sequence). The CDR3 is made up of 13 amino acids. CDR3 amino acids: CASSLTRNTEAFF. As DNA, the CDR3 is TGTGCCAGCAGTTTGACAAGGAACACTGAAGCTTTCTTT.

CDR3 loop: CASSLPSLRETQYF. CDR3 bases: TGTGCCAGCAGTTTACCGAGCCTCCGGGAGACCCAGTACTTC. V is TRBV28 and J is TRBJ2-5; D ambiguous. The CDR3 has 14 residues. Germline V gene sequence: CDR1 MDHEN, CDR2 SYDVKM. Trimming cost V 2 bases and J 5 bases, with 12 bases left between them.

The chain is built from TRBV15 and TRBJ1-1; the match to TRBD1 covers 9 bases. The V segment lost 5 bases and the J segment 4 bases; nucleotides outside the gene matches: 8. In germline, CDR1 is LNHNV, CDR2 YYDKDF (reference sequence). This CDR3 region has 15 residues. The CDR3 DNA reads TGTGCCACCAGCTACCAGACAGGGGGGAGCACTGAAGCTTTCTTT. Translated: CATSYQTGGSTEAFF.

The gene calls are TRBV5-1 and TRBJ1-1; TRBD1 agrees at 8 bases. The ends lost 1 base at V and 3 bases at J; junction bases unmatched: 8. This CDR3 is built from 16 residues. The germline V gene has CDR1 SGHRS and CDR2 YFSETQ. This CDR3 is CASSLPPTGVDTEAFF. The CDR3 nucleotides are TGCGCCAGCAGCTTGCCCCCGACAGGGGTCGACACTGAAGCTTTCTTT.

The chain uses TRBV6-4 and TRBJ2-3; 8 bases are shared with TRBD2. The germline gives CDR1 MRHNA, CDR2 SNTAGT. This CDR3 is 14 amino acids long. The J segment lost 1 base and the V segment lost 3 bases, leaving 0 bases of the junction unmatched. CDR3 loop: CASSEAGGTDTQYF. In nucleotides, the CDR3 is TGTGCCAGCAGTGAAGCGGGGGGCACAGATACGCAGTATTTT.

This clone was seen once. The rearrangement links TRBV12-5 to TRBJ2-5, with 8 bases fitting TRBD2. Matching the DNA end better, TRBJ2-7 makes the J call doubtful. Germline CDR1 reads LGHNT; CDR2 reads FRNRAP. The CDR3 sequence is 15 residues long. In nucleotides, the CDR3 is TGTGCTAGTGGTTTGGCGACTAGCGCATTCTACGAGCAGTACTTC. Its protein product is CASGLATSAFYEQYF.

V gene TRBV7-3 combines with J gene TRBJ2-3, with 10 bases identical to TRBD2. Germline CDR1 reads SGHTA; CDR2 reads FQGTGA. Trimming removed 6 bases from V and 2 bases from J; junction bases left unmatched: 5. The CDR3 loop spans 15 amino acids. The CDR3 is CASRAGGSNTDTQYF. In nucleotides, the CDR3 is TGTGCCAGCAGAGCGGGGGGGTCAAACACAGATACGCAGTATTTT.

The chain uses TRBV6-1 and TRBJ2-7; D possibly corresponds to TRBD2 (5 bases). The germline V gene has CDR1 MNHNS and CDR2 SASEGT. Trimming shortened V by 3 bases and J by 7 bases, and 16 bases separated the two germline ends. This CDR3 is 14 amino acids long. The CDR3 nucleotides read TGTGCCAGCAGTGAGAACAGAGGGAGTTCTGAGCAGTACTTC. Protein product: CASSENRGSSEQYF.

Remarks on this clone: Other DNA sequences from this sample encode an identical CDR3 as well. The chain is built from TRBV5-1 and TRBJ2-3; 11 bases agree with TRBD2. Trimming cost V 2 bases and J 1 base; bases outside gene matches: 0. This CDR3 has 15 amino acids. The germline gives CDR1 SGHRS, CDR2 YFSETQ. The CDR3 DNA reads TGCGCCAGCAGCTTACTAGCGGGGGGCACAGATACGCAGTATTTT. Translated: CASSLLAGGTDTQYF.

The chain joins TRBV19 to TRBJ2-1; 8 nucleotides agree with TRBD1. Germline CDR1 is LNHDA and CDR2 is SQIVND (reference sequence). The CDR3 is 15 residues long. V lost 4 bases and J lost 0; bases outside the gene matches: 2. The CDR3 region is CASSNDRGSYNEQFF. CDR3 coding DNA: TGTGCCAGTAGTAATGACAGGGGCTCCTACAATGAGCAGTTCTTC.

The sample holds one count of this clone. The rearrangement joins TRBV5-1 to TRBJ1-5, with a tentative D call TRBD1 (6 bases). The V and J ends lost 7 bases and 4 bases respectively, with 15 bases between them. This CDR3 region has 14 residues. Germline loops: CDR1 SGHRS, CDR2 YFSETQ. CDR3 nucleotides: TGCGCCAGCGCCATAACGACAGGTAATCAGCCCCAGCATTTT. It is translated as CASAITTGNQPQHF. The whole variable domain, remainder taken from reference TRBV5-1 and TRBJ1-5, is KAGVTQTPRYLIKTRGQQVTLSCSPISGHRSVSWYQQTPGQGLQFLFEYFSETQRNKGNFPGRFSGRQFSNSRSEMNVSTLELGDSALYLCASAITTGNQPQHFGDGTRLSIL.

This clone has only one observation. The chain uses TRBV6-1 and TRBJ2-7; 7 bases fit TRBD2. Germline V gene lookup returns CDR1 MNHNS and CDR2 SASEGT. V was pared by 6 bases and J by 0 bases, with 5 bases of the junction left unmatched. CDR3 length: 14 amino acids. CDR3 in amino acids: CASSGRLSSYEQYF. As DNA, the CDR3 is TGTGCCAGCAGCGGGAGGCTGAGCTCCTACGAGCAGTACTTC.

The chain employs TRBV11-3 and TRBJ1-3; unclear D gene. There are 14 residues in the CDR3. The V and J ends lost 6 bases and 1 base respectively, with 10 bases between them. Germline V lookup: CDR1 SGHNT, CDR2 YENEEA. CDR3 in amino acids: CASRKVGSGNTIYF. The DNA of the CDR3 is TGTGCCAGCAGGAAAGTCGGGTCTGGAAACACCATATATTTT.

This clone was observed once. This sequence joins TRBV7-6 and TRBJ2-7, with a tentative D call TRBD2 (6 bases). V lost 1 base and J lost 4, with 14 bases in between. In germline, CDR1 is SGHVS, CDR2 FNYEAQ. This CDR3 region has 15 residues. The CDR3 DNA reads TGTGCCAGCAGCTTAGACCCGACGGGAGATTACGAGCAGTACTTC. Protein: CASSLDPTGDYEQYF.

The chain links TRBV7-6 to TRBJ2-1; 10 bases agree with TRBD1. The CDR3 is made up of 13 amino acids. The V gene end was trimmed by 6 bases and the J gene end by 16 bases; junction bases not matched to a gene: 12. Germline loops: CDR1 SGHVS, CDR2 FNYEAQ. CDR3 amino acids: CASRPGQGRGAFF. In nucleotides, the CDR3 is TGTGCCAGCAGACCGGGACAGGGGCGCGGCGCCTTCTTC.

This clone occurred a few times. This chain joins TRBV6-6 and TRBJ1-5; D is unresolved. The CDR3 runs to 16 residues. Looked up from germline, CDR1 is MNHNY and CDR2 is SVGAGI (reference sequence). V lost 7 bases to trimming and J lost 1 base, with 17 bases between them. The CDR3: CASTLRRGESNQPQHF. CDR3 DNA: TGTGCCAGCACTCTACGGAGAGGTGAAAGCAATCAGCCCCAGCATTTT.

The chain uses TRBV6-4 and TRBJ1-2; TRBD1 matches at 8 bases. The CDR3 extends over 15 amino acids. V lost 6 bases, J lost 4 bases, and 10 bases stayed unmatched. Germline V CDR1 and CDR2: MRHNA, SNTAGT. The CDR3 region is CASRPGQGGLYGYTF. The CDR3 nucleotides read TGTGCCAGCAGACCCGGACAGGGAGGCCTCTATGGCTACACCTTC.